This T cell receptor beta chain was sequenced during a study of T cell responses to AZD1222 COVID-19 vaccine. V was trimmed by 7 bases and J by 6 bases, leaving 14 bases between them. CDR3 length: 12 residues. Germline CDR1 reads SGDLS; CDR2 reads YYNGEE. Generated by immunoSEQ multiplex PCR, the TCRdb table keeps only in-frame clones and is missing some. This sample has 100,000 to 140,000 clones; roughly 90% occur once, and the top ten carry approximately 7%. A remark on this clone: Its matching antigen is unknown.

Findings and caveats of the study: Nearly half of spike-specific TCRs reportedly go after variant regions that carry no mutations. Vaccine-associated CD4 TCRs spanned spike, dominant at 160-218 and 743-854. Sampled repertoires all dated from after the peak T cell response. Among the donors, most were white British and more were female, and clonal diversity was possibly underestimated.

The clonotype originates from an adult in good health. The gene calls are TRBV9 and TRBJ2-7; D ambiguous. Specimen: peripheral blood, collected on day 0 of AZD1222 vaccination. The CDR3 loop is CASLTPAGEQYF. The DNA for the CDR3 is TGTGCCAGCCTCACTCCTGCTGGCGAGCAGTACTTC.